Below, 31 T cell receptor beta chains from the same sample are listed, as sequenced in a study of PD-1 blockade in classical Hodgkin lymphoma. As to time point: newly diagnosed, previously untreated cHL patient sample. Negative magnetic selection isolated CD4+ T cells from thawed PBMCs. The assay was immunoSEQ multiplex PCR, and TCRdb's table has in-frame clones only and misses some. The sample yields more than 15,000 clones, 80% to 95% seen once. The material sequenced was CD4+ T cells from blood. Source of these receptors: a human donor with classical Hodgkin lymphoma.

The chain recombines TRBV4-2 with TRBJ1-2; D perhaps matches TRBD1 (5 bases). CDR1 LGHNA and CDR2 YNFKEQ come from the germline V gene. V was shortened by 4 bases and J by 4 bases, with 13 bases between the two germline ends. This CDR3 spans 14 amino acids. CDR3 amino acids: CASSPLGDFYGYTF. The CDR3 DNA is TGTGCCAGCAGCCCCTTAGGGGATTTCTATGGCTACACCTTC.

V is TRBV6-5 and J is TRBJ1-4, with a tentative D call TRBD1 (6 bases). Per germline, CDR1 MNHEY and CDR2 SVGAGI. The V end lost 5 bases, the J end lost 11 bases, and 15 bases lay between the germline ends. There are 13 residues in the CDR3. Here the CDR3 DNA reads TGTGCCAGCAGTGCCCTGGGGGCTAGGAAACTGTTTTTT. This sequence encodes CASSALGARKLFF.

As to this clone: In the same sample, other DNA sequences code for this CDR3. The chain combines TRBV7-9 with TRBJ2-7; 10 positions agree with TRBD2. The CDR3 length is 14 residues. Per the germline V gene, CDR1 is SEHNR and CDR2 is FQNEAQ (reference sequence). Trimming removed 5 bases from V and 2 bases from J; junction bases left unmatched: 3. In nucleotides, the CDR3 is TGTGCCAGCAGCCCTGGACTAGCGGCCTACGAGCAGTACTTC. Translated, it gives CASSPGLAAYEQYF.

This rearrangement joins TRBV5-4 to TRBJ2-1, with 9 bases identical to TRBD1. V lost 2 bases to trimming and J lost 2 bases; unmatched junction nucleotides: 2. CDR3 length: 15 residues. Germline V lookup: CDR1 SGHNT, CDR2 YYREEE (reference sequence). This chain's CDR3 is CASSFGTGTYNEQFF. The DNA for the CDR3 is TGTGCCAGCAGCTTCGGGACAGGGACCTACAATGAGCAGTTCTTC. Using reference TRBV5-4 and TRBJ2-1 for the parts outside the CDR3, the full variable domain is ETGVTQSPTHLIKTRGQQVTLRCSSQSGHNTVSWYQQALGQGPQFIFQYYREEENGRGNFPPRFSGLQFPNYSSELNVNALELDDSALYLCASSFGTGTYNEQFFGPGTRLTVL.

The V gene is TRBV4-2, the J gene TRBJ2-6; 7 bases align to TRBD1. The V gene end was trimmed by 4 bases and the J gene end by 0 bases; junction bases not matched to a gene: 6. The CDR3 is 17 residues long. Germline CDR1 LGHNA, CDR2 YNFKEQ. The chain's CDR3 is CASSRQGLSSGANVLTF. For the CDR3, the DNA is TGTGCCAGCAGCCGACAGGGCTTGAGCTCTGGGGCCAACGTCCTGACTTTC.

The chain couples TRBV27 to TRBJ2-1; D is unresolved. The CDR3 extends over 15 amino acids. V lost 8 bases, J lost 1 base, and 15 bases lay in between. Germline values: CDR1 MNHEY, CDR2 SMNVEV (reference sequence). The CDR3 sequence: CASPKRLRSYNEQFF. The CDR3, as DNA: TGTGCCAGCCCCAAAAGACTCCGATCCTACAATGAGCAGTTCTTC.

This chain uses TRBV7-9 with TRBJ1-3, with 9 bases that match TRBD1. J was trimmed by 2 bases and V by 3 bases; bases with no gene match: 2. The CDR3 is 15 amino acids. Germline V CDR1 and CDR2: SEHNR, FQNEAQ (reference sequence). CDR3 in DNA: TGTGCCAGCAGCTTTAGGACAGGGGCTGGAAACACCATATATTTT. It yields the protein CASSFRTGAGNTIYF.

The chain has TRBV28 and TRBJ2-2; 7 bases line up with TRBD2. The germline V gene encodes CDR1 MDHEN and CDR2 SYDVKM. The CDR3 runs 16 residues. J gave up 1 base and V 11 bases, and 13 bases lay outside the gene matches. CDR3 sequence reads: CAALRGGLLNTGELFF. The CDR3 DNA reads TGTGCCGCCCTACGCGGGGGACTTCTGAACACCGGGGAGCTGTTTTTT.

V usage is TRBV23-1 and J usage is TRBJ2-3, with 11 nucleotides matching TRBD2. TRBV23-1 is filed as an ORF, its function uncertain. This CDR3 spans 22 amino acids. V dropped 2 bases and J dropped 2; count of bases not matched to a gene: 21. The chain's CDR3 is CASSQRGGGSLTSGRFTDTQYF. CDR3 bases: TGCGCCAGCAGTCAACGAGGAGGGGGTTCTCTTACTAGCGGGAGATTCACAGATACGCAGTATTTT.

This clone was seen just once. This chain links TRBV5-1 with TRBJ2-6, with D possibly matching TRBD2 (6 bases). The CDR3 extends over 16 amino acids. Deletions cut 5 bases from V and 4 bases from J, with 16 bases between. Germline CDR1 is SGHRS and CDR2 is YFSETQ. CDR3 sequence: CASRQEGLFGANVLTF. CDR3 in DNA: TGCGCCAGCAGACAGGAGGGTCTTTTCGGGGCCAACGTCCTGACTTTC.

In this sample, this clone turned up a few times. The V and J genes are TRBV29-1 and TRBJ2-4, with D uncertain. The length of the CDR3 is 14 residues. V was shortened by 0 bases and J by 7 bases, with 13 bases between the two germline ends. Germline assignment: CDR1 SQVTM and CDR2 ANQGSEA. CDR3 nucleotides: TGCAGCGTTGAAGATAAGGCTCACCGTAACATTCAGTACTTC. Amino acid sequence: CSVEDKAHRNIQYF.

The rearrangement links TRBV10-1 to TRBJ2-2, with a weak D call TRBD1 (5 bases). This CDR3 comprises 14 residues. Trimming removed 7 bases at V and 1 base at J, with 10 bases between. Germline V gene sequence: CDR1 WNHNN, CDR2 SYGVQD (reference sequence). The CDR3 protein is CASTTRGNTGELFF. DNA of the CDR3: TGCGCCAGCACCACAAGGGGGAACACCGGGGAGCTGTTTTTT.

This rearrangement joins TRBV18 to TRBJ1-6; D not certain. Germline V CDR1 and CDR2: KGHSH, LQKENI. This CDR3 spans 15 amino acids. Trimming cost V 3 bases and J 7 bases, with 13 bases left between them. This CDR3 reads CASSPSGVGNSPLHF. The DNA for the CDR3 is TGTGCCAGCTCACCGAGCGGGGTGGGGAATTCACCCCTCCACTTT.

The rearrangement joins TRBV19 to TRBJ1-1, with a tentative D call TRBD1 (6 bases). V shed 3 bases and J shed 4 bases, with 9 bases lying between them. Germline V CDR1 and CDR2: LNHDA, SQIVND (reference sequence). The CDR3 sequence is 13 residues long. The CDR3, as DNA: TGTGCCAGTAGTATTGTGGGGGCCACTGAAGCTTTCTTT. Its protein is CASSIVGATEAFF. The full variable domain, rest sourced from reference TRBV19 and TRBJ1-1, is DGGITQSPKYLFRKEGQNVTLSCEQNLNHDAMYWYRQDPGQGLRLIYYSQIVNDFQKGDIAEGYSVSREKKESFPLTVTSAQKNPTAFYLCASSIVGATEAFFGQGTRLTVV.

The CDR3 nucleotides read TGTGCCAGCAGAACCCCGGCTAGCGGGAGTGAGACCCAGTACTTC. It translates to CASRTPASGSETQYF. This chain joins TRBV28 and TRBJ2-5, with 10 bases aligning to TRBD2. CDR3 length: 15 residues. Trimming cost V 6 bases and J 5 bases; bases outside gene matches: 9. Germline CDR1 MDHEN, CDR2 SYDVKM. The complete variable domain, with remaining parts taken from reference TRBV28 and TRBJ2-5, reads DVKVTQSSRYLVKRTGEKVFLECVQDMDHENMFWYRQDPGLGLRLIYFSYDVKMKEKGDIPEGYSVSREKKERFSLILESASTNQTSMYLCASRTPASGSETQYFGPGTRLLVL.

The gene calls are TRBV6-1 and TRBJ2-1; D is unclear. With 7 bases removed from V and 7 bases from J, the gap between germline ends came to 17 bases. The CDR3 runs 14 residues. From germline, CDR1 is MNHNS and CDR2 SASEGT. The CDR3 loop reads CASIPGSLINEQFF. CDR3 nucleotide sequence: TGTGCCAGCATTCCGGGCTCGCTAATTAATGAGCAGTTCTTC.

V and J are TRBV7-9 and TRBJ2-1; 8 nucleotides match TRBD2. The germline V gene encodes CDR1 SEHNR and CDR2 FQNEAQ (reference sequence). The trim removed 2 bases at V and 5 bases at J, leaving 5 bases unmatched. This CDR3 region has 15 residues. CDR3 sequence (DNA): TGTGCCAGCAGCTTACCCGGGACTAGACACAATGAGCAGTTCTTC. The encoded protein is CASSLPGTRHNEQFF.

This sequence joins TRBV7-8 and TRBJ1-3, with D tentatively TRBD1 (6 bases). CDR1 and CDR2 (germline): SGHVS, FQNEAQ. CDR3 length equals 14 residues. V lost 5 bases, J lost 5 bases, and 13 bases lay in between. CDR3 nucleotides: TGTGCCAGCAGCCTGGACAGCGTGCGAAACACCATATATTTT. It codes for CASSLDSVRNTIYF. Looking up the rest from reference TRBV7-8 and TRBJ1-3 gives the full variable domain: GAGVSQSPRYKVAKRGQDVALRCDPISGHVSLFWYQQALGQGPEFLTYFQNEAQLDKSGLPSDRFFAERPEGSVSTLKIQRTQQEDSAVYLCASSLDSVRNTIYFGEGSWLTVV.

This clone was recorded once. The V and J genes are TRBV6-5 and TRBJ2-3; the D call may be TRBD1 or TRBD2 (6 bases each). This CDR3 has 14 residues. Per the germline V gene, CDR1 is MNHEY and CDR2 is SVGAGI. With 7 bases removed from V and 3 bases from J, the gap between germline ends came to 14 bases. CDR3 sequence (DNA): TGTGCCAGCACACGGGGGCTGGGTACAGATACGCAGTATTTT. Translation gives CASTRGLGTDTQYF.

V and J are TRBV10-3 and TRBJ2-1; a weak D match, TRBD2 (6 bases). CDR3 length equals 15 residues. Germline V lookup: CDR1 ENHRY, CDR2 SYGVKD. Trimming removed 2 bases from V and 2 bases from J, with 10 bases in between. The CDR3 sequence is CAISEVSGAYNEQFF. For the CDR3, the DNA is TGTGCCATCAGTGAGGTTAGCGGAGCCTACAATGAGCAGTTCTTC.

The V call is TRBV15, the J call TRBJ2-7; the match to TRBD2 covers 12 bases. The CDR3 is 16 amino acids. V dropped 3 bases and J dropped 2; count of bases not matched to a gene: 5. Germline V gives CDR1 LNHNV, CDR2 YYDKDF (reference sequence). The chain's CDR3 is CATSSYLAGGAYEQYF. CDR3 DNA sequence: TGTGCCACCAGCAGCTACCTAGCGGGAGGGGCCTACGAGCAGTACTTC.

The J gene is TRBJ1-5, the V gene TRBV30, with D tentatively TRBD1 (5 bases). CDR1 and CDR2 from the germline V gene are GTSNPN and SVGIG (reference sequence). Trimming shortened V by 2 bases and J by 4 bases, and 18 bases separated the two germline ends. This CDR3 has 16 residues. The CDR3 nucleotides read TGTGCCTGGAGTCCCCTAGGTAGGGGTAGGAATCAGCCCCAGCATTTT. Translated: CAWSPLGRGRNQPQHF.

The genes are TRBV5-4 and TRBJ2-1; D remains unclear. Trimming removed 0 bases from V and 2 bases from J, with 0 bases in between. The CDR3 is made up of 12 amino acids. Germline V lookup: CDR1 SGHNT, CDR2 YYREEE (reference sequence). For the CDR3, the DNA is TGTGCCAGCAGCTTGGCCTACAATGAGCAGTTCTTC. This encodes CASSLAYNEQFF.

The rearrangement uses TRBV6-1 and TRBJ2-4, with no clear D. Trimming stripped 0 bases from V and 0 bases from J, with 9 bases between. The length of the CDR3 is 16 residues. Germline V gives CDR1 MNHNS, CDR2 SASEGT. The CDR3 DNA reads as TGTGCCAGCAGTGAAGCTTTCGCCGTAGCCAAAAACATTCAGTACTTC. This gives the protein CASSEAFAVAKNIQYF.

This clone was recorded only once. The genes are TRBV18 and TRBJ1-3, with unresolved D. CDR1 is KGHSH, CDR2 LQKENI, per germline. V dropped 8 bases and J dropped 2 bases, with 4 bases sitting between them. This CDR3 is 11 amino acids long. For the CDR3, the DNA is TGTGCCAGCGGCGCTGGAAACACCATATATTTT. Amino acids: CASGAGNTIYF.

The rearrangement links TRBV19 to TRBJ2-3, with 9 positions matching TRBD1. Germline V gene lookup returns CDR1 LNHDA and CDR2 SQIVND (reference sequence). With V trimmed by 6 bases and J by 3 bases, 10 bases remained unmatched. The CDR3 has 16 residues. This chain's CDR3 is CASRERTGETTDTQYF. CDR3 nucleotide sequence: TGTGCCAGTAGGGAAAGGACAGGGGAAACAACAGATACGCAGTATTTT.

The chain links TRBV7-6 to TRBJ2-3; weak D call: TRBD2 (6 bases). Germline CDR1 and CDR2: SGHVS and FNYEAQ. V dropped 5 bases and J dropped 1 base, with 16 bases sitting between them. The CDR3 totals 16 residues. The CDR3 spells CASSENGGPGTDTQYF. CDR3 coding DNA: TGTGCCAGCAGCGAAAATGGAGGGCCCGGCACAGATACGCAGTATTTT.

This chain links TRBV4-1 with TRBJ2-3; D is unclear. The CDR3 spans 15 residues. Trimming removed 3 bases from V and 2 bases from J, with 12 bases in between. The V gene's germline CDR1 is MGHRA and CDR2 YSYEKL. The CDR3 DNA reads as TGCGCCAGCAGCCAGGTCGCTAGATACACAGATACGCAGTATTTT. Encoded protein: CASSQVARYTDTQYF.

The rearrangement joins TRBV21-1 to TRBJ1-5. TRBV21-1 is reported as a pseudogene. There are 19 residues in the CDR3. The CDR3 spells CASSKGGIGRQLSNQPQHF. Here the CDR3 DNA reads TGTGCCAGCAGCAAAGGGGGGATTGGGCGGCAACTTAGCAATCAGCCCCAGCATTTT.

The count of this clone is one. V is TRBV7-9 and J is TRBJ2-3; 8 bases align to TRBD2. The CDR3 has 16 amino acids. With V trimmed by 1 base and J by 3 bases, 6 bases remained unmatched. Germline CDR1 is SEHNR and CDR2 is FQNEAQ (reference sequence). The CDR3 loop reads CASSLGVGLGTDTQYF. The CDR3 nucleotides are TGTGCCAGCAGCTTAGGGGTGGGACTAGGAACAGATACGCAGTATTTT.

The CDR3 here is CASSSRYTDTQYF. In nucleotides, the CDR3 is TGTGCCAGTAGTTCGCGGTACACAGATACGCAGTATTTT. The V call is TRBV19, the J call TRBJ2-3; D is uncertain. The germline V and J ends were trimmed by 5 bases and 2 bases, with 8 bases remaining between them. Per the germline V gene, CDR1 is LNHDA and CDR2 is SQIVND (reference sequence). The CDR3 is 13 residues long.